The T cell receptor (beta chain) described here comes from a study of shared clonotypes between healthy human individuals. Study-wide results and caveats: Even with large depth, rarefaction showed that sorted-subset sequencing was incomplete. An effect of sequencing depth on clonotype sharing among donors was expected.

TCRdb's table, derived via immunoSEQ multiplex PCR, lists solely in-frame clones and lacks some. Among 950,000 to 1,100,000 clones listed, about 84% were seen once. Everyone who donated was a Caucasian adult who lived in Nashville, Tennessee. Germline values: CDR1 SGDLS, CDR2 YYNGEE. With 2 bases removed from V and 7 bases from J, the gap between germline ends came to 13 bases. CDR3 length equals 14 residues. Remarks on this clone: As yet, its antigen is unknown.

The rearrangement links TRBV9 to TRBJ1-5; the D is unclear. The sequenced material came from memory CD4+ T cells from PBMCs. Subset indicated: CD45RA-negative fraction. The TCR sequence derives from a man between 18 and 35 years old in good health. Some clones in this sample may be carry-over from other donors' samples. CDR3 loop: CASSVDTRSQPQHF. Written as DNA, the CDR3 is TGTGCCAGCAGCGTCGACACAAGGAGCCAGCCCCAGCATTTT.